One sample yielded the 24 T cell receptor beta chains listed below, sequenced in a study of PD-1 blockade in classical Hodgkin lymphoma. Noted time point: cycle 4 day 1 (C4D1), after 5 to 7 weeks of nivolumab. The patients all showed relapse after autologous stem cell transplantation, while their brentuximab vedotin exposure varied. Researchers report purifying CD4+ T cells from thawed PBMCs by magnetic negative selection. Here immunoSEQ multiplex PCR was the method, and the copy in TCRdb shows in-frame clones only, minus some. The sample lists under 20,000 clones, 75% occurring once. The specimen comprised CD4+ T cells from blood, sampled before the fourth cycle of nivolumab. All receptors derive from a human donor with classical Hodgkin lymphoma.

V gene TRBV2 combines with J gene TRBJ2-3; the D is unclear. Trimming pared 4 bases from V and 0 bases from J, leaving 8 bases between. CDR3 length equals 14 residues. Germline lookup yields CDR1 SNHLY and CDR2 FYNNEI. DNA of the CDR3: TGTGCCAGCAGTGGGCTTAGCAGCACAGATACGCAGTATTTT. It encodes CASSGLSSTDTQYF.

The gene calls are TRBV10-3 and TRBJ2-2; D is uncertain. The CDR3 contains 13 residues. The germline gives CDR1 ENHRY, CDR2 SYGVKD. V lost 3 bases and J lost 7, with 9 bases in between. The CDR3 nucleotides are TGTGCCATCAGTGAAGTGGTGGACGGGGAGCTGTTTTTT. Translation: CAISEVVDGELFF.

The chain employs TRBV28 and TRBJ1-1; 8 bases fit TRBD1. J gave up 4 bases and V 6 bases, and 10 bases lay outside the gene matches. Germline V lookup: CDR1 MDHEN, CDR2 SYDVKM. The CDR3 is made up of 15 amino acids. DNA for the CDR3: TGTGCCAGCAGCCCCTGGACAGGGTCTACCACTGAAGCTTTCTTT. Translating gives CASSPWTGSTTEAFF.

V usage is TRBV5-4 and J usage is TRBJ1-2; D gene ambiguous. The length of the CDR3 is 14 residues. Trimming took 2 bases from V and 3 from J, leaving 11 bases between them. The germline V gene has CDR1 SGHNT and CDR2 YYREEE (reference sequence). The CDR3 region is CASSFPGGHYGYTF. CDR3 nucleotide sequence: TGTGCCAGCAGCTTTCCAGGAGGCCACTATGGCTACACCTTC.

The chain couples TRBV6-6 to TRBJ2-7; D is tentatively TRBD1 or TRBD2 (6 bases each). The CDR3 contains 14 residues. V lost 7 bases to trimming and J lost 4 bases, with 17 bases between them. Germline assignment: CDR1 MNHNY and CDR2 SVGAGI (reference sequence). CDR3: CASIRPGGGYEQYF. CDR3 nucleotide sequence: TGTGCCAGCATCCGCCCAGGAGGGGGTTACGAGCAGTACTTC.

CDR3 region: CAISEATWGGGYTF. The CDR3 DNA follows: TGTGCCATCAGTGAGGCTACATGGGGGGGTGGCTACACCTTC. This chain links TRBV10-3 with TRBJ1-2; TRBD1 might be the D (5 bases). The CDR3 runs 14 residues. CDR1 is ENHRY, CDR2 SYGVKD, per germline. V lost 2 bases, J lost 7 bases, and 14 bases lay in between.

This clone turned up a few times. The gene calls are TRBV19 and TRBJ1-1; D perhaps matches TRBD1 (5 bases). Germline-derived CDR1 and CDR2 are LNHDA and SQIVND (reference sequence). Trimming took off 3 bases at V and 11 bases at J, with 22 bases between the two ends. The CDR3 is 15 amino acids. CDR3: CASSMQGGGRHEAFF. DNA of the CDR3: TGTGCCAGTAGTATGCAGGGAGGAGGTCGACACGAGGCTTTCTTT.

This CDR3 reads CASRLAGGLSYEQYF. The CDR3 DNA reads as TGTGCCAGCAGACTAGCGGGAGGGCTCTCCTACGAGCAGTACTTC. This chain uses TRBV6-5 with TRBJ2-7, with 13 bases matching TRBD2. The germline V gene encodes CDR1 MNHEY and CDR2 SVGAGI. The CDR3 extends over 15 amino acids. V was pared by 6 bases and J by 0 bases, with 2 bases of the junction left unmatched.

The rearrangement links TRBV5-1 to TRBJ2-1, with 8 bases identical to TRBD2. V lost 4 bases, J lost 8 bases, and 8 bases stayed unmatched. Germline assignment: CDR1 SGHRS and CDR2 YFSETQ. CDR3 size: 14 residues. The CDR3 region has the DNA TGCGCCAGCAGCCAGTTAGCGGGATGGGATGAGCAGTTCTTC. This encodes CASSQLAGWDEQFF.

This CDR3 is CASSDRSYNEQFF. The CDR3 DNA reads TGTGCCAGCAGCGACCGCTCCTACAATGAGCAGTTCTTC. This chain links TRBV9 with TRBJ2-1; D call uncertain. The CDR3 extends over 13 amino acids. CDR1 SGDLS and CDR2 YYNGEE come from the germline V gene. V lost 3 bases and J 0 bases, leaving 4 bases between the germline ends.

The chain carries TRBV29-1 and TRBJ1-1; 7 bases are a match to TRBD1. The V and J ends lost 6 bases and 1 base, in that order; junction bases with no gene match: 8. CDR1 is SQVTM, CDR2 ANQGSEA, per germline. The CDR3 has 14 residues. The chain's CDR3 is CSVTTGAKNTEAFF. CDR3 in DNA: TGCAGCGTAACCACAGGGGCCAAGAACACTGAAGCTTTCTTT.

This clone has only a few counts. CDR3 sequence: CASSMWGPSDNEQFF. The CDR3 DNA follows: TGTGCCAGTAGTATGTGGGGACCCAGTGACAATGAGCAGTTCTTC. The chain uses TRBV19 and TRBJ2-1; possibly TRBD1 or TRBD2 for D (5 bases each). Trimming stripped 3 bases from V and 5 bases from J, with 14 bases between. The germline CDR1 and CDR2 sequences are LNHDA and SQIVND (reference sequence). The CDR3 loop spans 15 amino acids.

The V and J genes are TRBV28 and TRBJ1-5, with D unresolved. V was cut by 7 bases and J by 6 bases, with 16 bases left in between. The CDR3 covers 14 residues. Germline CDR1 MDHEN, CDR2 SYDVKM. CDR3 bases: TGTGCCAGCACCCAATTTGGGTCCACTCAGCCCCAGCATTTT. Residues: CASTQFGSTQPQHF.

This sequence joins TRBV19 and TRBJ1-1; D ambiguous. CDR3 length: 13 amino acids. Germline V gene lookup returns CDR1 LNHDA and CDR2 SQIVND (reference sequence). V lost 2 bases and J 1 base, leaving 5 bases between the germline ends. For the CDR3, the DNA is TGTGCCAGTAGTATACGGGAGAACACTGAAGCTTTCTTT. Encoded protein: CASSIRENTEAFF. Full variable domain (missing parts from reference TRBV19 and TRBJ1-1): DGGITQSPKYLFRKEGQNVTLSCEQNLNHDAMYWYRQDPGQGLRLIYYSQIVNDFQKGDIAEGYSVSREKKESFPLTVTSAQKNPTAFYLCASSIRENTEAFFGQGTRLTVV.

This chain uses TRBV5-1 with TRBJ1-3; 9 bases line up with TRBD1. CDR1 is SGHRS, CDR2 YFSETQ, per germline. V trimming: 3 bases; J trimming: 3 bases; junction bases outside the gene matches: 10. This CDR3 contains 17 residues. This chain's CDR3 is CASSSRQGGPFGNTIYF. For the CDR3, the DNA is TGCGCCAGCAGCTCGAGACAGGGGGGCCCCTTTGGAAACACCATATATTTT.

V and J are TRBV14 and TRBJ2-1, with D tentatively TRBD2 (5 bases). The CDR3 sequence is 15 residues long. CDR1 and CDR2 (germline): SGHDN, FVKESK. Trimming took off 0 bases at V and 9 bases at J, with 15 bases between the two ends. The CDR3: CASSQDPLARGEQFF. Written as DNA, the CDR3 is TGTGCCAGCAGCCAAGATCCCCTGGCTCGGGGTGAGCAGTTCTTC.

The genes are TRBV6-5 and TRBJ1-1; D is perhaps TRBD1 (6 bases). This CDR3 is 16 amino acids long. Per germline, CDR1 MNHEY and CDR2 SVGAGI. Trimming left V 3 bases short and J 3 bases short, with 17 bases between. The CDR3 is CASSYRGGKRDTEAFF. The DNA for the CDR3 is TGTGCCAGCAGTTATCGGGGGGGCAAGAGGGACACTGAAGCTTTCTTT.

The rearrangement uses TRBV5-8 and TRBJ2-2; D unresolved. The V end lost 5 bases, the J end lost 6 bases, and 14 bases lay between the germline ends. Germline V lookup: CDR1 SGHTS, CDR2 YDEGEE. This CDR3 contains 14 residues. CDR3 sequence: CASSRPAISGELFF. For the CDR3, the DNA is TGTGCCAGCAGTCGACCGGCTATATCCGGGGAGCTGTTTTTT.

This chain links TRBV5-1 with TRBJ2-3; 13 bases agree with TRBD2. The V gene end was trimmed by 4 bases and the J gene end by 2 bases; junction bases not matched to a gene: 4. CDR1 and CDR2 (germline): SGHRS, YFSETQ. CDR3 length equals 16 residues. CDR3 amino acids: CASSLLAGGPTDTQYF. CDR3 coding DNA: TGCGCCAGCAGCCTACTAGCGGGGGGGCCCACAGATACGCAGTATTTT.

The chain links TRBV6-5 to TRBJ2-3, with TRBD1 matching over 7 bases. J lost 1 base, V lost 8 bases, and 9 bases had no gene match. CDR3 size: 15 residues. Germline V gene lookup returns CDR1 MNHEY and CDR2 SVGAGI. CDR3 region: CASGLGDRGTDTQYF. The CDR3 DNA reads TGTGCCAGCGGGCTGGGAGACAGGGGCACAGATACGCAGTATTTT.

The chain is built from TRBV11-2 and TRBJ2-1, with 8 bases lining up with TRBD2. The CDR3 totals 12 residues. Trimming removed 8 bases from V and 10 bases from J; junction bases left unmatched: 7. The V gene's germline CDR1 is SGHAT and CDR2 FQNNGV. Written as DNA, the CDR3 is TGTGCCAGCTTGGCGGGGGGCAGGGAGCAGTTCTTC. It encodes CASLAGGREQFF.

V and J are TRBV7-9 and TRBJ1-1; possible D gene TRBD1, 5 bases. Germline lookup yields CDR1 SEHNR and CDR2 FQNEAQ (reference sequence). This CDR3 is built from 14 residues. V lost 11 bases and J 1 base, leaving 17 bases between the germline ends. CDR3 sequence: CAGGGSGKNTEAFF. Written as DNA, the CDR3 is TGTGCCGGGGGTGGGAGCGGTAAGAACACTGAAGCTTTCTTT.

The gene calls are TRBV7-8 and TRBJ1-2; TRBD1 matches 7 bases. CDR3 size: 15 residues. Germline assignment: CDR1 SGHVS and CDR2 FQNEAQ. V shed 3 bases and J 4 bases; nucleotides not matched to a gene: 8. The CDR3 protein is CASSFEQGRSYGYTF. The CDR3 region has the DNA TGTGCCAGCAGCTTTGAACAGGGGCGAAGCTATGGCTACACCTTC.

In this sample, this clone turned up a few times. The chain recombines TRBV7-9 with TRBJ2-2; possibly TRBD1 for D (5 bases). V was shortened by 2 bases and J by 0 bases, with 10 bases between the two germline ends. Germline lookup yields CDR1 SEHNR and CDR2 FQNEAQ (reference sequence). This CDR3 comprises 16 residues. CDR3 in DNA: TGTGCCAGCAGCTTAAGGGGCGGAGCGAACACCGGGGAGCTGTTTTTT. This gives the protein CASSLRGGANTGELFF. Full variable domain (remainder filled in from reference TRBV7-9 and TRBJ2-2): DTGVSQNPRHKITKRGQNVTFRCDPISEHNRLYWYRQTLGQGPEFLTYFQNEAQLEKSRLLSDRFSAERPKGSFSTLEIQRTEQGDSAMYLCASSLRGGANTGELFFGEGSRLTVL.